This TCR beta chain was identified during a study of T-cell memory formation after mild COVID-19 (dated by TCRdb to 2020 to 2022). Describing the broader study: Most TCR sequence clusters were specific to one of the two donors. The cohort was made up of two young adult volunteers, one female and one male, who were previously healthy. In a couple of donors, T-cell clones that expanded and contracted after mild COVID-19 were tracked by sequencing TCRalpha and TCRbeta repertoires over time. Points the paper makes about the study in general: SARS-CoV-2 specificity was not confirmed for the second-wave clones peaking on day 37. Contracting CD4+ clones were located mainly in the CM and EM memory subsets, whereas CD8+ clones were found to be enriched in EMRA. Some responding clones were found in pre-infection memory, which suggests that pre-existing cross-reactive memory T cells took part in the SARS-CoV-2 response. Clones that contracted from day 15 to 85 showed balanced CD4/CD8 phenotypes, whereas a second wave of clones that expanded from day 15 to 37 leaned towards CD4+. Only a couple of mild cases were covered in the study, and larger cohorts including severe cases with pre-infection samples were considered necessary.

The sample was run on an Illumina NovaSeq 6000. TCRalpha and TCRbeta cDNA libraries were constructed by 5'RACE with constant-segment primers, with sample barcodes and unique molecular identifiers being introduced. Trizol reagent was used to extract RNA from every sample. The libraries were amplified in two PCR steps, and the second step added a second sample barcode and Illumina TruSeq adapters. Sequencing of the libraries was done on an Illumina NovaSeq, producing 2 x 150 bp paired-end reads. The original pipeline was this. The reads were demultiplexed and collapsed into UMI-guided consensus sequences using migec v1.2.7. Using mixcr v2.1.11, UMI consensuses were aligned to TRA and TRB V and J templates and then assembled into clonotypes. A clonotype was counted as expanded or contracted only when both edgeR and NoisET called the clonotype significant, with the noise models trained on biological replicates. For edgeR calls, the thresholds were a false discovery rate-adjusted p below 0.01 and a log2 fold-change of 1. PCA with hierarchical clustering of max-normalized trajectories of the 1000 most abundant clonotypes was used as exploratory dynamics analysis. Separately sequenced CD4+ and CD8+ repertoires were used to assign a CD4 or CD8 phenotype to each responding clone. The raw public data were reprocessed by TCRdb itself: fastp quality trimming at Q25, MiXCR clonotype calling, in-frame beta chains only. Identical CDR3 proteins give one entry, which carries the most common genes and DNA. These V and J calls originate from TCRdb's pipeline instead of the authors' own analysis. The sample records 450,000 or so distinct CDR3 sequences, around 20% of which are singletons. The ten most abundant clones make up 7.5% to 10% of the sample.

In regard to this clonotype: This receptor's antigen is unknown. Per-nucleotide qualities are absent, and no much larger clonotype sits a single base away.

Cut back by 0 bases and 8 bases, the V and J ends lie 7 bases apart. Looking up the germline V gene (reference sequence) yields CDR1 LGHDT and CDR2 YNNKEL. The CDR3 numbers 12 residues from cysteine through phenylalanine. Just the 36-base CDR3 DNA is kept, in frame starting at base 1. Ficoll-Paque density gradient centrifugation was used to isolate PBMCs. This clonotype was obtained from an adult woman who had mild COVID-19 (a few samples of this study predate the infection). The sample titles of this study are shuffled in the database, so cell type and time point are left out; the donor was told from shared clones. The rearrangement joined TRBV3-1 to TRBJ1-2, with an unclear D gene assignment. Sequenced input: PBMCs or a T cell subset sorted from them (not recorded which). The sequenced DNA: TGTGCCAGCAGCCAAGATGGGTCGGGCTACACCTTC. The resulting protein is CASSQDGSGYTF.